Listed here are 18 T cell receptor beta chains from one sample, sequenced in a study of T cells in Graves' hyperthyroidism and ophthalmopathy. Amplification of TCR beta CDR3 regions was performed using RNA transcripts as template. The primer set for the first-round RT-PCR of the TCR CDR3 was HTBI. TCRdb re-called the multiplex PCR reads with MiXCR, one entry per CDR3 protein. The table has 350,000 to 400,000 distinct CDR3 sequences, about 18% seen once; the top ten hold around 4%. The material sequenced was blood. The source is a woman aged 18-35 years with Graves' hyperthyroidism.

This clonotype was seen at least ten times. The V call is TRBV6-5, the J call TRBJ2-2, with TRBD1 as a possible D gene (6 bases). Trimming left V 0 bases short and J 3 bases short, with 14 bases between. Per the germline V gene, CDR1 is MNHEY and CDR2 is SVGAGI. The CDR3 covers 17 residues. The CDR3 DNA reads TGTGCCAGCAGTTACTCGGTCTCGGACAGATACACCGGGGAGCTGTTTTTT. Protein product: CASSYSVSDRYTGELFF.

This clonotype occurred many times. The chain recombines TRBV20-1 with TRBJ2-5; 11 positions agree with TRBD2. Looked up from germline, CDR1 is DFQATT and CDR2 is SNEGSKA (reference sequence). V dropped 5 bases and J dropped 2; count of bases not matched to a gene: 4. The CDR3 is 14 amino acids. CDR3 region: CSAGLAGLQETQYF. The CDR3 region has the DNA TGCAGTGCTGGACTAGCGGGTTTACAAGAGACCCAGTACTTC.

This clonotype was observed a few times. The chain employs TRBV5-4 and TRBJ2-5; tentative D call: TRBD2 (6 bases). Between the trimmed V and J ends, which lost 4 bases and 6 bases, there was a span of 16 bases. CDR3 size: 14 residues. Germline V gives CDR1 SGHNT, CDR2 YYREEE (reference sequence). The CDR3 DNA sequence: TGTGCCAGCAGCGGACGACTAGGGTGGCAGACCCAGTACTTC. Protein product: CASSGRLGWQTQYF.

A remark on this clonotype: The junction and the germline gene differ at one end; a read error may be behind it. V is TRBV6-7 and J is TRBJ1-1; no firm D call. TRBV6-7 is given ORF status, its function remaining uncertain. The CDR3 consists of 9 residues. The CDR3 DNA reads TGTGCCAGCAGCCCGGAAGCTTGCTTT. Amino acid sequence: CASSPEACF.

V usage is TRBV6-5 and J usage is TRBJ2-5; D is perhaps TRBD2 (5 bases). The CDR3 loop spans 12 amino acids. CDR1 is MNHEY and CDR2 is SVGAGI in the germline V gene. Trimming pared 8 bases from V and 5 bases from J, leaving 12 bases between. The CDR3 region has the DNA TGTGCCAGCGCGGTAATAGCGGAGACCCAGTACTTC. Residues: CASAVIAETQYF.

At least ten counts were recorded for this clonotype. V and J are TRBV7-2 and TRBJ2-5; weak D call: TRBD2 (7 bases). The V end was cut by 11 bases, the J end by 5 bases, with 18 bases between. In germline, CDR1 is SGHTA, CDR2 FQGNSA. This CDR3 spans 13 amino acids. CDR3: CAVGGGGAETQYF. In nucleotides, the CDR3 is TGTGCCGTGGGGGGCGGGGGCGCGGAGACCCAGTACTTC.

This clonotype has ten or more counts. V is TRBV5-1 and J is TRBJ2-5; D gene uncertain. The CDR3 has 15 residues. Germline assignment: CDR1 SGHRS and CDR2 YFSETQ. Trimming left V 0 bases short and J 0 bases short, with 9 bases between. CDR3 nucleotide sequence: TGCGCCAGCAGCTTGGCCTATGGCAACCAAGAGACCCAGTACTTC. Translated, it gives CASSLAYGNQETQYF.

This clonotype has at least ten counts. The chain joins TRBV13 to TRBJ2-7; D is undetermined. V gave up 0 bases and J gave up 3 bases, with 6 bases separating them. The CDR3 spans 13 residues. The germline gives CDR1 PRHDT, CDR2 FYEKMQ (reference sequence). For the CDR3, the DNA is TGTGCCAGCAGCTTAGGGGCAGGCTACGAGCAGTACTTC. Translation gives CASSLGAGYEQYF.

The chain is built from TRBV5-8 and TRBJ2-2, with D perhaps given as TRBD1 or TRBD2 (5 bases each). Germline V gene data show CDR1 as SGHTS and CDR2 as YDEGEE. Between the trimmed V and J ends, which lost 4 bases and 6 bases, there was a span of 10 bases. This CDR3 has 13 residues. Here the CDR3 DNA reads TGTGCCAGCAGCGTCGGGACCGCCGGGGAGCTGTTTTTT. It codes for CASSVGTAGELFF. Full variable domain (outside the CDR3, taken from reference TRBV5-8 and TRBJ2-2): EAGVTQSPTHLIKTRGQQATLRCSPISGHTSVYWYQQALGLGLQFLLWYDEGEERNRGNFPPRFSGRQFPNYSSELNVNALELEDSALYLCASSVGTAGELFFGEGSRLTVL.

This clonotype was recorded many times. CDR3 residues: CASSSGTGGRKYTEAFF. CDR3 sequence (DNA): TGCGCCAGCAGCTCTGGGACAGGGGGCAGAAAGTACACTGAAGCTTTCTTT. The chain combines TRBV5-1 with TRBJ1-1; 12 nucleotides match TRBD1. V lost 3 bases to trimming and J lost 3 bases; unmatched junction nucleotides: 9. Germline V CDR1 and CDR2: SGHRS, YFSETQ. CDR3 size: 17 residues. The full variable domain, with the rest looked up from reference TRBV5-1 and TRBJ1-1, is KAGVTQTPRYLIKTRGQQVTLSCSPISGHRSVSWYQQTPGQGLQFLFEYFSETQRNKGNFPGRFSGRQFSNSRSEMNVSTLELGDSALYLCASSSGTGGRKYTEAFFGQGTRLTVV.

CDR3: CASSASQDSNQPQHF. The CDR3 DNA reads as TGTGCCAGCAGTGCTTCGCAGGATAGCAATCAGCCCCAGCATTTT. The V gene is TRBV2, the J gene TRBJ1-5; D unclear. The germline CDR1 and CDR2 sequences are SNHLY and FYNNEI. This CDR3 comprises 15 residues. V was pared by 4 bases and J by 0 bases, with 10 bases between.

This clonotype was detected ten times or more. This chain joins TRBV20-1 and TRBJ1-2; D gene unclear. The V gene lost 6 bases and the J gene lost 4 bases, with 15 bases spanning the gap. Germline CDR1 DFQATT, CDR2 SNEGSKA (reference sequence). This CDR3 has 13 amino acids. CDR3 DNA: TGCAGTGCCCGTGGAGAGGGTTCCTATGGCTACACCTTC. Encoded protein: CSARGEGSYGYTF.

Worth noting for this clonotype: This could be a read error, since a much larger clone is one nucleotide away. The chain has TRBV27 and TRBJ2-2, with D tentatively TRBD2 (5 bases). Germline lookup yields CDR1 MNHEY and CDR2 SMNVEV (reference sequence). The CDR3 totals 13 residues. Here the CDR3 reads CASTEPGYGDLFF. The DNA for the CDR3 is TGTGCCAGCACCGAACCCGGCTACGGGGATCTGTTTTTT.

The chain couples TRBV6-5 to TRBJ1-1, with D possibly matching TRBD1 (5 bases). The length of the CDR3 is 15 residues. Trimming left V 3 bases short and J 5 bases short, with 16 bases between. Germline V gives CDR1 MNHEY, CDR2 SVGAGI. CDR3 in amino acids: CASSYSGPMWTEAFF. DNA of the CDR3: TGTGCCAGCAGTTATTCAGGGCCAATGTGGACTGAAGCTTTCTTT.

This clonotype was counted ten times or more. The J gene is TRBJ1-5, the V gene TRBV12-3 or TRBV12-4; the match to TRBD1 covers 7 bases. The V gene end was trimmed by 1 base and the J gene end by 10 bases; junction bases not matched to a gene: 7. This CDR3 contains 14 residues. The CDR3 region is CASSLDRGISPQHF. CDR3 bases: TGTGCCAGCAGTTTAGACAGGGGCATCAGCCCCCAGCATTTT.

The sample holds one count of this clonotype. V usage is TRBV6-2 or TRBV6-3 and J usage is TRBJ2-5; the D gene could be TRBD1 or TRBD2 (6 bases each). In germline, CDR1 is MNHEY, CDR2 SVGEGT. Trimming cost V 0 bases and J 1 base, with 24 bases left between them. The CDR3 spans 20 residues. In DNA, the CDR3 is TGTGCCAGCAGTTACTCACGGGGGCGAATGGAAGGACAAGTCCAAGAGACCCAGTACTTC. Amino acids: CASSYSRGRMEGQVQETQYF.

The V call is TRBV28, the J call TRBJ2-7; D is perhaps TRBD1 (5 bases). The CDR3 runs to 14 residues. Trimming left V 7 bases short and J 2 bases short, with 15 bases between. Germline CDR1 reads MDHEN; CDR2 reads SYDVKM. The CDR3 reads CASTHAPTAYEQYF. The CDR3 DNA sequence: TGTGCCAGCACCCATGCCCCGACAGCCTACGAGCAGTACTTC.

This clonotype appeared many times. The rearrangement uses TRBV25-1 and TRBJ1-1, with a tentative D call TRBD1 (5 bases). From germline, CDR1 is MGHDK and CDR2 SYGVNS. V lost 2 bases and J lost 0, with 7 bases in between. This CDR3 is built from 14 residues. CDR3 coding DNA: TGTGCCAGCAGTGAAGCAGGGATGAACACTGAAGCTTTCTTT. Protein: CASSEAGMNTEAFF.